The rows below give T cell receptor beta chains drawn from one sample of a study of blood T cell repertoires in COVID-19. Measured with immunoSEQ multiplex PCR; TCRdb has only the in-frame clones, and not every one. The sample yields more than 85,000 clones, 75% to 90% seen once. Sequenced sample: peripheral blood. All receptors derive from a man older than 75 with acute or convalescent COVID-19. The CDR3 runs from the conserved cysteine through the conserved F or W. A D gene is named only where the DNA matches it firmly. Size values are once, few and many counts, or a class for expanded clones, and some rows have none.

J	size	V	D	length	DNA	CDR3
TRBJ2-1	.	TRBV6-5	TRBD2	14	TGTGCCAGCATGGGTGCCCCCGGGAGGGATGAGCAGTTCTTC	CASMGAPGRDEQFF
TRBJ2-7	.	TRBV6-6	TRBD2	17	TGTGCCAGCAGTCCCTTCCCTGGGGGACTAGCGGGTGGCGAGCAGTACTTC	CASSPFPGGLAGGEQYF
TRBJ1-1	.	TRBV29-1	.	13	TGCAGCGCCAACCAGGGAAGGACCGCTGAAGCTTTCTTT	CSANQGRTAEAFF
TRBJ1-3	.	TRBV18	.	15	TGTGCCAGCTCACCACCGGGCTACTCTGGAAACACCATATATTTT	CASSPPGYSGNTIYF
TRBJ2-1	.	TRBV5-6	TRBD2	15	TGTGCCAGCAGCTTGCGGACTAGCGGACCAAGCGAGCAGTTCTTC	CASSLRTSGPSEQFF
TRBJ2-2	.	TRBV2	TRBD1	16	TGTGCCAGCAGTGAAACCCCGGACAGGGTGGGCGGGGAGCTGTTTTTT	CASSETPDRVGGELFF
TRBJ1-4	.	TRBV29-1	.	13	TGCAGCGGGCCGGGGGATAGTAATGAAAAACTGTTTTTT	CSGPGDSNEKLFF
TRBJ2-7	once	TRBV7-8	TRBD1	17	TGTGCCAGCAGCTTAGCGGCCGGGACAGGGGGATCCTACGAGCAGTACTTC	CASSLAAGTGGSYEQYF
TRBJ1-2	.	TRBV19	TRBD1	14	TGTGCCAGTAGTGTAAACAGGGGGCGAGGTGGCTACACCTTC	CASSVNRGRGGYTF
TRBJ2-5	.	TRBV9	TRBD1	16	TGTGCCAGCAGCGTAGCTGGGACAGGGACCCAAGAGACCCAGTACTTC	CASSVAGTGTQETQYF
TRBJ2-2	.	TRBV19	.	15	TGTGCCAGTACCGAACAGGGAACCCACACCGGGGAGCTGTTTTTT	CASTEQGTHTGELFF
TRBJ2-5	once	TRBV29-1	TRBD1	15	TGCAGCGTTGATCGTCTCCCGGGACAGCAAGAGACCCAGTACTTC	CSVDRLPGQQETQYF
TRBJ2-7	.	TRBV19	.	14	TGTGCCAGTAGTTTATTTAACAGGGCCAACGAGCAGTACTTC	CASSLFNRANEQYF
TRBJ1-4	.	TRBV2	.	15	TGTGCCAGCAGCCCCTTCAGAACAACTAATGAAAAACTGTTTTTT	CASSPFRTTNEKLFF
TRBJ2-1	.	TRBV28	.	15	TGTGCCAGCAGTTCACGAGGGATGACTACGAATGAGCAGTTCTTC	CASSSRGMTTNEQFF
TRBJ2-7	.	TRBV7-9	TRBD1	15	TGTGCCGGTTCCCTTCCGGGACAGGGGGAATACGAGCAGTACTTC	CAGSLPGQGEYEQYF
TRBJ1-5	.	TRBV3-1/TRBV3-2	.	14	TGTGCCAGCAGCGACAGTAATAGCAATCAGCCCCAGCATTTT	CASSDSNSNQPQHF
TRBJ1-5	few	TRBV5-5	TRBD1	18	TGTGCCAGCAGCTCAACCTACCGGGACAGGGTAGTAGAACAGCCCCAGCATTTT	CASSSTYRDRVVEQPQHF
TRBJ2-5	.	TRBV6-1	TRBD1	15	TGTGCCAGCAGTGAAGGGGGGACAGCACCACCAACCCAGTACTTC	CASSEGGTAPPTQYF
TRBJ1-1	.	TRBV19	TRBD1	14	TGTGCCAGTAGTCCGGGGACAGGGGTCACTGAAGCTTTCTTT	CASSPGTGVTEAFF
TRBJ1-1	.	TRBV5-6	.	15	TGTGCCAGCAGCTCTGAGAGGGTCCTGAACACTGAAGCTTTCTTT	CASSSERVLNTEAFF
TRBJ2-2	few	TRBV3-1/TRBV3-2	.	16	TGTGCCAGCAGCCAAGATCCAGGGACTCCCACCGGGGAGCTGTTTTTT	CASSQDPGTPTGELFF
TRBJ2-2	.	TRBV10-1	TRBD2	17	TGCGCCAGCAGTCCTATTCTTCCTAGCGGGAGTGACGGGGAGCTGTTTTTT	CASSPILPSGSDGELFF
TRBJ2-1	.	TRBV3-1/TRBV3-2	TRBD2	14	TGTGCCAGCAGCCAGTCGGGAGGCTGGAATGAGCAGTTCTTC	CASSQSGGWNEQFF
TRBJ1-1	.	TRBV6-4	.	13	TGTGCCAGCAGTGCCCTGAGAAACACTGAAGCTTTCTTT	CASSALRNTEAFF
TRBJ2-3	once	TRBV30	.	13	TGTGCCAACGACAGGATAGGGGGAGATACGCAGTATTTT	CANDRIGGDTQYF
TRBJ1-2	.	TRBV11-2	.	15	TGTGCCAGCAGCTTGGGTATGGGGCCGAACTATGGCTACACCTTC	CASSLGMGPNYGYTF
TRBJ2-4	.	TRBV24-1	TRBD2	11	TGTGCCTCCGCGGGGGGGGACATTCAGTACTTC	CASAGGDIQYF
TRBJ2-7	.	TRBV7-3	.	13	TGTGCCAGCAGCTTAACGATCTGGGCCGAGCAGTACTTC	CASSLTIWAEQYF
TRBJ2-1	once	TRBV7-8	.	12	TGTGCCAGCAGCCACCCTAGAAATGAGCAGTTCTTC	CASSHPRNEQFF
TRBJ2-3	.	TRBV5-6	.	15	TGTGCCAGCCGCCGGGGAAGCGGGAGCACAGATACGCAGTATTTT	CASRRGSGSTDTQYF
TRBJ1-2	.	TRBV19	.	15	TGTGCCAGTAACCACCCCCGGTCCACCCTCTATGGCTACACCTTC	CASNHPRSTLYGYTF
TRBJ2-1	once	TRBV28	.	16	TGTGCCAGCAGTTTATCGGGGAGCAGGGGTTCGCATGAGCAGTTCTTC	CASSLSGSRGSHEQFF
TRBJ1-1	.	TRBV28	TRBD1	15	TGTGCCAGCAATTTTGCCCGGACAGGGAACACTGAAGCTTTCTTT	CASNFARTGNTEAFF
TRBJ2-3	.	TRBV11-3	.	14	TGTGCCAGCAGCTTAATTCGGGGTTTAGATACGCAGTATTTT	CASSLIRGLDTQYF
TRBJ2-6	.	TRBV7-3	.	16	TGTGCCAGCAGCCAAAGGAGGTCCTCTGGGGCCAACGTCCTGACTTTC	CASSQRRSSGANVLTF
TRBJ2-3	.	TRBV24-1	TRBD1	16	TGTGCCACCAGTGATCCGCAGGGGGCCGGCAGAAATACGCAGTATTTT	CATSDPQGAGRNTQYF
TRBJ1-1	.	TRBV9	.	16	TGTGCCAGCAGCGTAGTGAGTCCAGGGGCGAACACTGAAGCTTTCTTT	CASSVVSPGANTEAFF
TRBJ1-1	.	TRBV21-1	.	16	TGTGCCAGCAGCAAAGCCAGAACGGGGGAGAACACTGAAGCTTTCTTT	CASSKARTGENTEAFF
TRBJ2-1	few	TRBV11-3	TRBD2	15	TGTGCCAGCAGCCGCTCGACTAGCGGGAGGAATGAGCAGTTCTTC	CASSRSTSGRNEQFF
TRBJ2-7	.	TRBV18	.	15	TGTGCCAGCTCACCACGGGACATTCAGTCCTACGAGCAGTACTTC	CASSPRDIQSYEQYF
TRBJ2-4	.	TRBV6-6	.	12	TGTGCCAGCAGAACACCGAAAAACATTCAGTACTTC	CASRTPKNIQYF
TRBJ2-7	.	TRBV5-1	.	14	TGCGCCAGCAGCTTGGATCCGGGTACCTACGAGCAGTACTTC	CASSLDPGTYEQYF
TRBJ1-4	.	TRBV19	.	13	TGTGCCAGTAGTATATCCGGTAATGAAAAACTGTTTTTT	CASSISGNEKLFF
TRBJ2-2	.	TRBV19	.	14	TGTGCCAGTAGTGTGCAGGAGAACACCGGGGAGCTGTTTTTT	CASSVQENTGELFF
TRBJ1-1	.	TRBV6-5	.	15	TGTGCCAGCAACAAACTCAGGGTTGAGGTGGCTGAAGCTTTCTTT	CASNKLRVEVAEAFF
TRBJ2-1	.	TRBV19	TRBD2	14	TGTGCCAGTAGAACTAGCGGCCGCTACAATGAGCAGTTCTTC	CASRTSGRYNEQFF
TRBJ2-1	.	TRBV4-2	TRBD2	18	TGTGCCAGCAGCCAAGATCGACTAGCGGGAGATCGGCTCAATGAGCAGTTCTTC	CASSQDRLAGDRLNEQFF
TRBJ2-1	.	TRBV27	.	13	TGTGCCAGCAGAAGACTAGAGCCCAATGAGCAGTTCTTC	CASRRLEPNEQFF
TRBJ2-1	.	TRBV6-1	TRBD2	17	TGTGCCAGCAGTGGGACTAGCGGGAGGGCCACCTACAATGAGCAGTTCTTC	CASSGTSGRATYNEQFF
TRBJ1-1	.	TRBV19	.	14	TGTGCCAGTAGTATAACGGGGATGAACACTGAAGCTTTCTTT	CASSITGMNTEAFF
TRBJ1-3	.	TRBV25-1	.	16	TGTGCCAGCAGGGGGAGTGGGAGGAAGAATGGAAACACCATATATTTT	CASRGSGRKNGNTIYF
TRBJ2-7	.	TRBV6-5	.	13	TGTGCCAGCAGTTACGGCAGGGTTTACGAGCAGTACTTC	CASSYGRVYEQYF
TRBJ2-1	.	TRBV28	TRBD2	15	TGTGCCAGCAGTTCCCTAGCGGGAGGACACAATGAGCAGTTCTTC	CASSSLAGGHNEQFF
TRBJ2-5	.	TRBV6-1	.	14	TGTGCCAGCAGTGAATTGGGGGGGCTTGGGACCCAGTACTTC	CASSELGGLGTQYF
TRBJ1-2	.	TRBV28	TRBD1	15	TGTGCCAGCAGCGTAACAGGGGGCCCTTGGAGGTCCTACACCTTC	CASSVTGGPWRSYTF
TRBJ1-4	.	TRBV28	.	15	TGTGCCAGCAGTTTAATGGGTGGGGGGAACGAAAAACTGTTTTTT	CASSLMGGGNEKLFF
TRBJ1-1	.	TRBV9	.	18	TGTGCCAGCAGCGCATCCCCGGCAGGGCTGCTTTGGGACACTGAAGCTTTCTTT	CASSASPAGLLWDTEAFF
TRBJ2-5	.	TRBV24-1	TRBD1	15	TGTGCCACCACCCCCGGGACAGGGGGAACGGAGACCCAGTACTTC	CATTPGTGGTETQYF
TRBJ2-7	.	TRBV3-1/TRBV3-2	.	12	TGTGCCAGCAGCCCGCCCAGCTACGAGCAGTACTTC	CASSPPSYEQYF